Reported below is one T cell receptor beta chain. Its antigen is undetermined. This entry comes from a study of T cells after yellow fever vaccination. Study-wide results and limits: Peaking faster, on day 5 versus 15, the secondary response was nonetheless weaker. Sorted repertoires could include abundant contaminating clonotypes from bulk cells.

Germline V gene data show CDR1 as SGHVS and CDR2 as FNYEAQ. V lost 0 bases and J lost 5, with 12 bases in between. The CDR3 runs 15 residues. One entry per CDR3 protein, called by TCRdb with MiXCR from the 5' RACE reads. The sample lists hundreds of thousands of distinct CDR3 sequences, approximately 4% occurring once. This TCR was recovered from a man in his late teens or twenties who received the YFV17D yellow fever vaccine. Specimen: PBMCs, collected 5 days after the yellow fever booster vaccination. The V and J genes are TRBV7-6 and TRBJ2-3, with D unclear. As DNA, the CDR3 is TGTGCCAGCAGCTTAGCTGTAGGTGGGCTAGATACGCAGTATTTT. It is translated as CASSLAVGGLDTQYF.